The rows below give T cell receptor beta chains drawn from one sample of a study of response to subunit inactivated influenza vaccine. TCRdb redid the calling of the RT-PCR reads with MiXCR, one entry per CDR3 protein. This sample has hundreds of thousands of distinct CDR3 sequences; 12% to 15% occur once, and the top ten carry roughly 7.2%. The starting material was PBMCs from blood, obtained roughly 15 days before vaccination. The source of these receptors is a man between 50 and 59 years old who received an inactivated influenza vaccine. Both conserved end residues are part of each CDR3. A D gene is named only where the DNA matches it firmly. Part of the rows lack a size; the others show once, few, many or a class for expanded clones.

TRBJ2-1 many TRBD2 TRBV24-1 CATSDLAGVAYNEQFF TGTGCCACCAGTGATTTAGCGGGAGTTGCCTACAATGAGCAGTTCTTC
TRBJ1-1 few . TRBV4-1 CASSLPGGRSTEAFF TGCGCCAGCAGCCTACCAGGAGGGCGATCCACTGAAGCTTTCTTT
TRBJ2-3 . . TRBV20-1 CSATPRASTDTQYF TGCAGTGCAACCCCCAGGGCCTCCACAGATACGCAGTATTTT
TRBJ2-4 few . TRBV20-1 CSARSVGVDIQYF TGCAGTGCTAGAAGCGTCGGGGTTGACATTCAGTACTTC
TRBJ2-2 few TRBD1 TRBV7-9 CASSLDPGGNTGELFF TGTGCCAGCAGCTTAGACCCAGGGGGAAACACCGGGGAGCTGTTTTTT
TRBJ1-2 . TRBD1 TRBV20-1 CSARPRGRNYGYTF TGCAGTGCCCGGCCCAGGGGGAGAAACTATGGCTACACCTTC
TRBJ2-1 many . TRBV5-1 CASSLETTYNEQFF TGCGCCAGCAGCTTGGAGACCACTTACAATGAGCAGTTCTTC
TRBJ2-3 few . TRBV11-2 CASSWGLKSNTQYF TGTGCCAGCAGCTGGGGGCTAAAATCAAATACGCAGTATTTT
TRBJ2-1 . . TRBV10-3 CAISGGTLGSYNEQFF TGTGCCATCAGTGGGGGGACCCTAGGTTCCTACAATGAGCAGTTCTTC
TRBJ2-3 . . TRBV4-3 CASSPLRGVTDTQYF TGCGCCAGCAGCCCCCTCAGGGGGGTGACAGATACGCAGTATTTT
TRBJ2-3 . . TRBV20-1 CSARRLSGSTDTQYF TGCAGTGCTAGACGTCTTAGCGGAAGCACAGATACGCAGTATTTT
TRBJ2-5 . . TRBV12-3/TRBV12-4 CASMGGQETQYF TGTGCCAGCATGGGGGGACAAGAGACCCAGTACTTC
TRBJ2-1 many . TRBV7-9 CASSLDSPLYNEQFF TGTGCCAGCAGCCTAGACAGTCCCCTTTACAATGAGCAGTTCTTC
TRBJ2-5 few . TRBV7-8 CACSGGGETQYF TGTGCCTGTTCAGGGGGGGGTGAGACCCAGTACTTC
TRBJ1-1 . . TRBV10-3 CAILQGPGRTEAFF TGTGCCATACTACAGGGTCCCGGGCGCACTGAAGCTTTCTTT
TRBJ1-2 many TRBD1 TRBV12-3/TRBV12-4 CASSLGPGQGRDGYTF TGTGCCAGCAGTTTAGGCCCGGGACAGGGGCGGGATGGCTACACCTTC
TRBJ2-5 . TRBD1 TRBV11-2 CASSPGDRFQETQYF TGTGCCAGCAGCCCAGGGGACAGGTTTCAAGAGACCCAGTACTTC
TRBJ2-5 . TRBD2 TRBV11-2 CASSIGLGETQYF TGTGCCAGCAGCATAGGACTAGGGGAGACCCAGTACTTC
TRBJ2-7 few . TRBV4-1 CASSQETRLGNYEQYF TGCGCCAGCAGCCAAGAAACCCGCCTGGGGAACTACGAGCAGTACTTC
TRBJ1-3 . . TRBV3-1 CASSLPFAGANTIYF TGTGCCAGCAGCCTCCCTTTTGCGGGGGCAAACACCATATATTTT
TRBJ1-6 few . TRBV7-2 CASSFLGDSPLHF TGTGCCAGCAGCTTCCTAGGGGATTCACCCCTCCACTTT
TRBJ2-1 . TRBD2 TRBV28 CASSLTGGLTSYNEQFF TGTGCCAGCAGTTTAACGGGGGGTCTAACCTCCTACAATGAGCAGTTCTTC
TRBJ2-2 . TRBD1 TRBV10-3 CAISIQGRMNTGELFF TGTGCCATCAGTATACAGGGGCGAATGAACACCGGGGAGCTGTTTTTT
TRBJ2-7 few . TRBV5-1 CASSLTGYTYEQYF TGCGCCAGCAGCTTGACGGGATACACCTACGAGCAGTACTTC
TRBJ2-4 . . TRBV3-1 CASSQGPARRNIQYF TGTGCCAGCAGCCAAGGGCCGGCGAGGAGAAACATTCAGTACTTC
TRBJ2-5 . TRBD1 TRBV4-3 CASSQDVGTGLTQYF TGCGCCAGCAGCCAAGATGTCGGGACAGGGTTGACCCAGTACTTC
TRBJ2-3 . . TRBV7-9 CASTHPQGSFLTDTQYF TGTGCCAGCACCCACCCCCAAGGCTCTTTCCTCACAGATACGCAGTATTTT
TRBJ2-7 . . TRBV7-2 CASSLIAGYYEQYF TGTGCCAGCAGCTTAATTGCTGGCTACTACGAGCAGTACTTC
TRBJ2-1 . . TRBV3-1 CASSQAGPVLGEQFF TGTGCCAGCAGCCAAGCGGGACCCGTGCTGGGTGAGCAGTTCTTC
TRBJ2-4 . . TRBV4-3 CASSQDAFRGKNIQYF TGCGCCAGCAGCCAAGATGCCTTCAGAGGCAAAAACATTCAGTACTTC
TRBJ2-1 few . TRBV6-2/TRBV6-3 CASSYSIDFWFSNEQFF TGTGCCAGCAGTTACTCGATTGATTTTTGGTTTAGTAATGAGCAGTTCTTC
TRBJ2-5 . TRBD1 TRBV28 CASPPPGGGFETQYF TGTGCCAGTCCCCCCCCAGGGGGCGGTTTCGAGACCCAGTACTTC
TRBJ1-1 . . TRBV29-1 CSVYKLMNTEAFF TGCAGCGTTTATAAGCTTATGAACACTGAAGCTTTCTTT
TRBJ2-7 . . TRBV6-2/TRBV6-3 CASSYPKVRGTYEQYF TGTGCCAGCAGTTACCCGAAGGTCCGAGGAACCTACGAGCAGTACTTC
TRBJ1-5 few . TRBV2 CASTKGEDQPQHF TGTGCCAGCACTAAAGGGGAGGATCAGCCCCAGCATTTT
TRBJ2-7 few . TRBV29-1 CSVEVLEGGTGYEQYF TGCAGCGTTGAAGTCCTCGAAGGGGGAACAGGGTACGAGCAGTACTTC
TRBJ2-1 many TRBD2 TRBV3-1 CASSRGGNEQFF TGTGCCAGCAGCCGGGGGGGCAATGAGCAGTTCTTC
TRBJ2-2 . TRBD2 TRBV28 CASSFPTSGRSNTGELFF TGTGCCAGCAGTTTCCCGACTAGCGGGAGGTCGAACACCGGGGAGCTGTTTTTT
TRBJ2-7 few . TRBV12-3/TRBV12-4 CASSLNTAYEQYF TGTGCCAGCAGTTTGAACACAGCCTACGAGCAGTACTTC
TRBJ2-7 few . TRBV19 CASSPVGPYEQYF TGTGCCAGTTCCCCCGTCGGGCCCTACGAGCAGTACTTC
TRBJ2-1 few . TRBV20-1 CSARDYPEQFF TGCAGTGCTAGAGACTATCCTGAGCAGTTCTTC
TRBJ2-3 . . TRBV7-8 CASSLVWSDRFVTDTQYF TGTGCCAGCAGCTTAGTATGGTCCGATCGCTTTGTCACAGATACGCAGTATTTT
TRBJ2-7 few TRBD2 TRBV6-5 CASSYLPGTSGSWYEQYF TGTGCCAGCAGTTACTTGCCCGGGACTAGCGGGAGTTGGTACGAGCAGTACTTC
TRBJ1-2 . TRBD1 TRBV7-8 CASSPRDRAYGYTF TGTGCCAGCAGCCCCCGGGACAGGGCCTATGGCTACACCTTC
TRBJ2-3 many . TRBV12-3/TRBV12-4 CASSFRQGGGDTQYF TGTGCCAGCAGTTTCCGCCAGGGGGGTGGTGATACGCAGTATTTT